The 32 T cell receptor beta chains given below trace back to one sample, sequenced in a study of blood T cells in healthy people across ages. Then a second PCR, running about 6 to 12 cycles, was carried out with a sample-barcoded 5' primer and a J-beta primer mix. Each CDR3 protein is one row after TCRdb ran MiXCR on the 5' RACE reads. This sample carries 1.5 million to 2 million distinct CDR3 sequences, around half of them seen once, and the ten largest clones take roughly 2.1%. The sample comprised blood. The receptors come from a woman aged 40-49 years in good health.

This chain links TRBV29-1 with TRBJ1-2; 10 bases match TRBD1. Germline V lookup: CDR1 SQVTM, CDR2 ANQGSEA. The CDR3 length is 16 residues. After removal of 1 base from V and 2 bases from J, the junction contained 7 bases not matched to a gene. In nucleotides, the CDR3 is TGCAGCGTTGAAGGTAAAGTGACAGGGGGCAACTATGGCTACACCTTC. Translation gives CSVEGKVTGGNYGYTF.

The chain uses TRBV6-5 and TRBJ2-7; 9 nucleotides match TRBD1. This CDR3 has 18 amino acids. Trimming at V came to 0 bases and at J to 0 bases, leaving 9 bases not matched to a gene. Germline lookup yields CDR1 MNHEY and CDR2 SVGAGI. CDR3: CASSYSGQNRGHSYEQYF. CDR3 nucleotides: TGTGCCAGCAGTTACTCGGGGCAAAACAGGGGGCACTCCTACGAGCAGTACTTC.

V usage is TRBV12-3 or TRBV12-4 and J usage is TRBJ1-2; 10 nucleotides align to TRBD1. J lost 9 bases, V lost 5 bases, and 9 bases had no gene match. The CDR3 is 14 residues long. The CDR3 coding sequence is TGTGCCAGCAGTAAAATGACAGGGGGCTTTCGCTACACCTTC. This encodes CASSKMTGGFRYTF.

The genes are TRBV20-1 and TRBJ2-7; D is possibly TRBD1 (5 bases). CDR1 DFQATT and CDR2 SNEGSKA come from the germline V gene (reference sequence). The CDR3 covers 12 residues. Trimming pared 7 bases from V and 3 bases from J, leaving 13 bases between. CDR3 sequence: CSGQREFYEQYF. In DNA, the CDR3 is TGCAGTGGACAGCGCGAGTTCTACGAGCAGTACTTC.

The chain has TRBV7-2 and TRBJ2-3; 10 nucleotides match TRBD2. Germline V gene lookup returns CDR1 SGHTA and CDR2 FQGNSA. The CDR3 contains 19 residues. Trimming took 1 base from V and 5 from J; bases not matched to a gene: 15. The CDR3 region is CASSLVVSGGVGSKDTQYF. The CDR3 coding sequence is TGTGCCAGCAGCTTAGTGGTCAGCGGGGGGGTGGGGTCTAAAGATACGCAGTATTTT.

This clonotype was counted only a few times. The chain combines TRBV18 with TRBJ2-4; D possibly corresponds to TRBD1 (5 bases). CDR3 length equals 13 residues. Germline V gene lookup returns CDR1 KGHSH and CDR2 LQKENI. V shed 6 bases and J shed 3 bases, with 9 bases lying between them. CDR3 nucleotide sequence: TGTGCCAGCTCCGGCGACAGCAAAAACATTCAGTACTTC. This translates into CASSGDSKNIQYF.

The genes are TRBV6-6 and TRBJ1-5; D is ambiguous. V was clipped by 7 bases and J by 3 bases, with 13 bases between them. The CDR3 runs to 14 residues. CDR1 and CDR2 (germline): MNHNY, SVGAGI (reference sequence). CDR3 sequence (DNA): TGTGCCAGCACCTTCGGACGGACCAATCAGCCCCAGCATTTT. This translates into CASTFGRTNQPQHF.

The gene calls are TRBV28 and TRBJ2-5, with D possibly matching TRBD2 (5 bases). The germline V and J ends were trimmed by 5 bases and 4 bases, with 17 bases remaining between them. Germline V lookup: CDR1 MDHEN, CDR2 SYDVKM. The CDR3 runs 15 residues. CDR3 sequence reads: CASSLPKRVAETQYF. The CDR3 DNA is TGTGCCAGCAGTCTACCCAAGAGGGTTGCAGAGACCCAGTACTTC.

The V and J genes are TRBV4-1 and TRBJ1-2; 8 nucleotides agree with TRBD1. This CDR3 is built from 13 residues. V lost 0 bases, J lost 10 bases, and 4 bases stayed unmatched. Germline CDR1 and CDR2: MGHRA and YSYEKL. The CDR3 DNA sequence: TGCGCCAGCAGCCAAGAGACAGGGGAGTCCTACACCTTC. It is translated as CASSQETGESYTF.

The gene calls are TRBV3-1 and TRBJ2-5, with D uncertain. The CDR3 runs to 14 residues. Trimming took off 4 bases at V and 6 bases at J, with 15 bases between the two ends. Germline CDR1 reads LGHDT; CDR2 reads YNNKEL (reference sequence). CDR3 amino acids: CASSPALSAQTQYF. The CDR3 DNA reads TGTGCCAGCAGCCCAGCCCTAAGCGCGCAGACCCAGTACTTC.

The rearrangement joins TRBV7-8 to TRBJ2-4; maybe TRBD2 (5 bases). V was cut by 4 bases and J by 1 base, with 14 bases left in between. CDR3 length: 16 amino acids. Germline assignment: CDR1 SGHVS and CDR2 FQNEAQ. CDR3 coding DNA: TGTGCCAGCAGCTCAACTAGGAGCACGGCCAAAAACATTCAGTACTTC. Translating it yields CASSSTRSTAKNIQYF. The full variable domain, rest sourced from reference TRBV7-8 and TRBJ2-4, is GAGVSQSPRYKVAKRGQDVALRCDPISGHVSLFWYQQALGQGPEFLTYFQNEAQLDKSGLPSDRFFAERPEGSVSTLKIQRTQQEDSAVYLCASSSTRSTAKNIQYFGAGTRLSVL.

J is TRBJ2-1 and V is TRBV7-6, with D possibly matching TRBD2 (5 bases). The CDR3 spans 16 residues. V shed 2 bases and J shed 0 bases, with 11 bases lying between them. CDR1 is SGHVS and CDR2 is FNYEAQ in the germline V gene. CDR3 DNA: TGTGCCAGCAGCTTACCCCCGGGGAGCTCCTACAATGAGCAGTTCTTC. This encodes CASSLPPGSSYNEQFF. The full variable domain, completed using reference TRBV7-6 and TRBJ2-1, is GAGVSQSPRYKVTKRGQDVALRCDPISGHVSLYWYRQALGQGPEFLTYFNYEAQQDKSGLPNDRFSAERPEGSISTLTIQRTEQRDSAMYRCASSLPPGSSYNEQFFGPGTRLTVL.

This clonotype was counted a few times. The V and J genes are TRBV6-5 and TRBJ2-1; D ambiguous. CDR1 MNHEY and CDR2 SVGAGI come from the germline V gene. V was shortened by 5 bases and J by 4 bases, with 6 bases between the two germline ends. This CDR3 comprises 12 residues. The CDR3 loop reads CASSAKYNEQFF. For the CDR3, the DNA is TGTGCCAGCAGTGCCAAATACAATGAGCAGTTCTTC.

This clonotype has a handful of counts. The chain couples TRBV18 to TRBJ2-5, with D possibly matching TRBD1 (6 bases). Germline V gives CDR1 KGHSH, CDR2 LQKENI. CDR3 length equals 15 residues. V lost 2 bases and J lost 1, with 11 bases in between. CDR3 sequence: CASSPNVRGQETQYF. The CDR3 nucleotides are TGTGCCAGCTCACCAAACGTCAGGGGCCAAGAGACCCAGTACTTC. Full variable domain (remainder filled in from reference TRBV18 and TRBJ2-5): NAGVMQNPRHLVRRRGQEARLRCSPMKGHSHVYWYRQLPEEGLKFMVYLQKENIIDESGMPKERFSAEFPKEGPSILRIQQVVRGDSAAYFCASSPNVRGQETQYFGPGTRLLVL.

This clonotype has just a few counts. The CDR3 protein is CASSHRPINEQFF. For the CDR3, the DNA is TGCGCCAGCAGCCACCGTCCGATCAATGAGCAGTTCTTC. The chain couples TRBV5-1 to TRBJ2-1; D gene unclear. V gave up 4 bases and J gave up 6 bases, with 11 bases separating them. Germline values: CDR1 SGHRS, CDR2 YFSETQ. The CDR3 covers 13 residues. Supplemented by reference TRBV5-1 and TRBJ2-1, the full variable domain reads KAGVTQTPRYLIKTRGQQVTLSCSPISGHRSVSWYQQTPGQGLQFLFEYFSETQRNKGNFPGRFSGRQFSNSRSEMNVSTLELGDSALYLCASSHRPINEQFFGPGTRLTVL.

The table lists this clonotype with a few counts. CDR3 sequence reads: CASSLERTHNSPLHF. The CDR3 DNA follows: TGTGCCAGCAGCTTAGAGAGGACCCATAATTCACCCCTCCACTTT. The rearrangement uses TRBV7-2 and TRBJ1-6; D gene uncertain. Germline loops: CDR1 SGHTA, CDR2 FQGNSA. This CDR3 is built from 15 residues. V lost 1 base, J lost 5 bases, and 9 bases lay in between. Variable domain in full (rest from reference TRBV7-2 and TRBJ1-6): GAGVSQSPSNKVTEKGKDVELRCDPISGHTALYWYRQSLGQGLEFLIYFQGNSAPDKSGLPSDRFSAERTGGSVSTLTIQRTQQEDSAVYLCASSLERTHNSPLHFGNGTRLTVT.

J is TRBJ2-7 and V is TRBV6-2 or TRBV6-3, with a possible D match to TRBD2 (5 bases). Trimming left V 7 bases short and J 1 base short, with 11 bases between. The CDR3 is 13 amino acids. Per the germline V gene, CDR1 is MNHEY and CDR2 is SVGEGT. CDR3 DNA: TGTGCCAGCACCCCGGGAAGTTCCTACGAGCAGTACTTC. It translates to CASTPGSSYEQYF.

V is TRBV20-1 and J is TRBJ1-2, with 7 bases identical to TRBD1. This CDR3 spans 16 amino acids. The V gene end was trimmed by 0 bases and the J gene end by 4 bases; junction bases not matched to a gene: 11. Germline V CDR1 and CDR2: DFQATT, SNEGSKA (reference sequence). The CDR3 region is CSARDLGRGQGYGYTF. The CDR3 DNA follows: TGCAGTGCTAGAGATTTGGGAAGGGGGCAGGGCTATGGCTACACCTTC.

This clonotype was counted once. The junction and the germline gene differ at one end; a read error may be behind it. This chain connects TRBV11-2 to TRBJ2-6, with a weak D call TRBD1 (5 bases). The CDR3 runs to 15 residues. Germline V gives CDR1 SGHAT, CDR2 FQNNGV. The CDR3 reads CASSLTRTGASVLTF. The CDR3 coding sequence is TGTGCCAGCAGCTTAACCAGAACTGGGGCCAGCGTCCTGACTTTC.

V is TRBV7-9 and J is TRBJ2-3; 7 bases fit TRBD2. The germline gives CDR1 SEHNR, CDR2 FQNEAQ (reference sequence). The CDR3 totals 13 residues. V trimming: 8 bases; J trimming: 8 bases; junction bases outside the gene matches: 10. CDR3 DNA sequence: TGTGCCAGCGGGGGGGTCATTAGGACTACGCAGTATTTT. Amino acids: CASGGVIRTTQYF.

On this clonotype itself: The junction does not match germline at one end; this may be a read error. The chain recombines TRBV7-2 with TRBJ2-1; 9 positions agree with TRBD1. The CDR3 totals 15 residues. The germline CDR1 and CDR2 sequences are SGHTA and FQGNSA. CDR3 amino acids: CARSPDRGIYNEQFF. CDR3 nucleotides: TGTGCCCGCAGTCCGGACAGGGGAATTTACAATGAGCAGTTCTTC.

The V and J genes are TRBV19 and TRBJ2-1; 7 nucleotides align to TRBD2. V shed 4 bases and J 6 bases; nucleotides not matched to a gene: 15. CDR1 is LNHDA and CDR2 is SQIVND in the germline V gene (reference sequence). The CDR3 loop spans 17 amino acids. The CDR3 sequence: CASSTLAGTMGRNEQFF. The CDR3 DNA reads as TGTGCCAGTAGTACACTGGCCGGGACTATGGGACGCAATGAGCAGTTCTTC.

This clonotype was counted a few times. The chain combines TRBV7-8 with TRBJ2-3, with 7 bases that match TRBD2. The J segment lost 0 bases and the V segment lost 5 bases, leaving 14 bases of the junction unmatched. Germline values: CDR1 SGHVS, CDR2 FQNEAQ. The CDR3 spans 18 residues. CDR3 in DNA: TGTGCCAGCAGCCCTCGGAGGCGACTAGCTGCTAGCACAGATACGCAGTATTTT. Its translation is CASSPRRRLAASTDTQYF. Based on the CDR3 plus reference TRBV7-8 and TRBJ2-3, the full variable domain is GAGVSQSPRYKVAKRGQDVALRCDPISGHVSLFWYQQALGQGPEFLTYFQNEAQLDKSGLPSDRFFAERPEGSVSTLKIQRTQQEDSAVYLCASSPRRRLAASTDTQYFGPGTRLTVL.

The chain has TRBV7-8 and TRBJ2-5; D unresolved. The CDR3 is 13 residues long. Germline V CDR1 and CDR2: SGHVS, FQNEAQ. With 4 bases removed from V and 11 bases from J, the gap between germline ends came to 17 bases. CDR3 sequence (DNA): TGTGCCAGCAGCTCTACCGAGGATGATGAGCAGTACTTC. Protein: CASSSTEDDEQYF.

The chain uses TRBV20-1 and TRBJ2-7; D might be TRBD2 (5 bases). Germline V gene data show CDR1 as DFQATT and CDR2 as SNEGSKA (reference sequence). Trimming shortened V by 3 bases and J by 6 bases, and 15 bases separated the two germline ends. This CDR3 has 13 residues. CDR3 in amino acids: CSASPGDPLEQYF. The CDR3 DNA reads TGCAGTGCTAGTCCCGGGGATCCCCTCGAGCAGTACTTC.

The chain is built from TRBV15 and TRBJ1-2, with 12 bases lining up with TRBD1. Germline CDR1 reads LNHNV; CDR2 reads YYDKDF (reference sequence). This CDR3 is built from 16 residues. With 5 bases clipped from V and 8 bases from J, the junction kept 12 bases outside the gene matches. This CDR3 reads CATSGPPGQGAWGYTF. The CDR3 nucleotides read TGTGCCACCAGCGGACCTCCGGGACAGGGGGCGTGGGGCTACACCTTC.

This clonotype was seen more than once but under ten times. The genes are TRBV7-8 and TRBJ1-5; 9 bases fit TRBD1. CDR1 and CDR2 from the germline V gene are SGHVS and FQNEAQ. The CDR3 has 17 amino acids. The V segment lost 4 bases and the J segment 0 bases; nucleotides outside the gene matches: 7. The CDR3 loop is CASSSGGQGLSNQPQHF. CDR3 DNA sequence: TGTGCCAGCAGCTCAGGGGGACAGGGACTTAGCAATCAGCCCCAGCATTTT. The full variable domain, rest sourced from reference TRBV7-8 and TRBJ1-5, is GAGVSQSPRYKVAKRGQDVALRCDPISGHVSLFWYQQALGQGPEFLTYFQNEAQLDKSGLPSDRFFAERPEGSVSTLKIQRTQQEDSAVYLCASSSGGQGLSNQPQHFGDGTRLSIL.

The chain employs TRBV12-3 or TRBV12-4 and TRBJ1-1; D gene unclear. V lost 3 bases, J lost 2 bases, and 7 bases lay in between. The CDR3 is 13 residues long. The CDR3 is CASSFRTNTEAFF. The CDR3 nucleotides read TGTGCCAGCAGTTTCCGAACCAACACTGAAGCTTTCTTT.

The rearrangement joins TRBV29-1 to TRBJ2-3; 8 nucleotides match TRBD1. This CDR3 is 15 amino acids long. Looked up from germline, CDR1 is SQVTM and CDR2 is ANQGSEA. The ends lost 3 bases at V and 1 base at J; junction bases unmatched: 6. The chain's CDR3 is CSVDRGLWGTDTQYF. The DNA for the CDR3 is TGCAGCGTTGACAGGGGGCTTTGGGGCACAGATACGCAGTATTTT.

This chain connects TRBV28 to TRBJ1-6, with D perhaps matching TRBD1 (5 bases). CDR1 is MDHEN and CDR2 is SYDVKM in the germline V gene. Trimming removed 10 bases at V and 9 bases at J, with 13 bases between. The CDR3 length is 12 residues. The CDR3 loop reads CATTERGSPLHF. CDR3 bases: TGTGCCACCACGGAAAGGGGTTCACCCCTCCACTTT.

This clonotype was counted between two and nine times. V and J are TRBV7-2 and TRBJ2-5; D is perhaps TRBD1 (5 bases). This CDR3 comprises 13 residues. Germline V gene sequence: CDR1 SGHTA, CDR2 FQGNSA. V lost 3 bases and J 3 bases, leaving 8 bases between the germline ends. The CDR3 nucleotides read TGTGCCAGCAGCTTCAACAGGAAAGAGACCCAGTACTTC. Translated: CASSFNRKETQYF.

This rearrangement joins TRBV6-7 to TRBJ2-5; 7 bases match TRBD1. The better agreement between TRBJ2-7 and the DNA end casts doubt on the J call. TRBV6-7 is assigned to the ORF class and has an uncertain function. The CDR3 runs 15 residues. The CDR3 spells CATTKHRGNSYEQYF. CDR3 sequence (DNA): TGTGCCACGACCAAACACAGGGGAAACTCCTACGAGCAGTACTTC.